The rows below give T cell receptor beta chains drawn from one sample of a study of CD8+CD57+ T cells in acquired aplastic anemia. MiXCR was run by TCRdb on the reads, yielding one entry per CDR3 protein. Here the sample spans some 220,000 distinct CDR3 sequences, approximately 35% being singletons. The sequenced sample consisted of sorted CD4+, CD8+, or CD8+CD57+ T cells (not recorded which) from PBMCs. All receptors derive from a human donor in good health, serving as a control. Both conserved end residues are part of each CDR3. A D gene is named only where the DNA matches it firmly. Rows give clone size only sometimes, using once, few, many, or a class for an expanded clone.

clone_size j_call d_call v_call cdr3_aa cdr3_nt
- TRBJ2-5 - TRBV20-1 CSAPGSTETQYF TGCAGTGCCCCCGGGTCGACGGAGACCCAGTACTTC
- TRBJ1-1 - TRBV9 CASSALSGGITEAFF TGTGCCAGCAGCGCTTTATCTGGGGGGATTACTGAAGCTTTCTTT
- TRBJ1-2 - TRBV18 CASSPSRGLRGYTF TGTGCCAGCTCACCAAGTAGGGGGTTGCGTGGCTACACCTTC
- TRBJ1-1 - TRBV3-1 CASSQEWGGEAFF TGTGCCAGCAGCCAAGAGTGGGGGGGTGAAGCTTTCTTT
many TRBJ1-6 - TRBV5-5 CASSLRGSYNSPLHF TGTGCCAGCAGCTTGCGGGGCTCCTATAATTCACCCCTCCACTTT
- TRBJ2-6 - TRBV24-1 CATSDPGQTF TGTGCCACCAGTGATCCGGGACAGACTTTC
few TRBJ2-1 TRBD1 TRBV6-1 CASSPRDRQYNEQFF TGTGCCAGCAGCCCGAGGGACAGACAATACAATGAGCAGTTCTTC
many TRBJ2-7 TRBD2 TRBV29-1 CSVEVRLGGNEQYF TGCAGCGTTGAGGTCCGGTTGGGAGGGAACGAGCAGTACTTC
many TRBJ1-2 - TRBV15 CATSRDLTIPGYTF TGTGCCACCAGCAGAGATCTAACAATCCCTGGCTACACCTTC
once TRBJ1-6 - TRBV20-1 CSAEDSGRYSPLHF TGCAGTGCTGAAGATTCAGGGCGATATTCACCCCTCCACTTT
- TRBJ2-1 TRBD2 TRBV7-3 CASSQLPVAGGSYNEQFF TGTGCCAGCAGCCAGTTACCAGTAGCGGGGGGGTCCTACAATGAGCAGTTCTTC
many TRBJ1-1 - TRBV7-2 CASSLPVNTLNTEAFF TGTGCCAGCAGCTTACCTGTTAACACGCTGAACACTGAAGCTTTCTTT
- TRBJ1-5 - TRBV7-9 CASSVPGHLSNQPQHF TGTGCCAGCAGCGTCCCGGGCCATCTTAGCAATCAGCCCCAGCATTTT
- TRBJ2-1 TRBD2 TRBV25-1 CASSFPTTLSGLAGVVSYNEQFF TGTGCCAGCAGCTTCCCCACCACTCTGTCGGGGCTAGCGGGAGTCGTCTCCTACAATGAGCAGTTCTTC
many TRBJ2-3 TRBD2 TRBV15 CATSRDRLFGGGPSDDTQYF TGTGCCACCAGCAGAGATCGATTGTTCGGCGGGGGGCCATCCGACGATACGCAGTATTTT
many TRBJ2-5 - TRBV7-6 CASSMTRGETQYF TGTGCCAGCAGCATGACTAGGGGAGAGACCCAGTACTTC
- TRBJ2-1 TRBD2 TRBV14 CASSQGGLPLRLAAKGDEQFF TGTGCCAGCAGCCAAGGCGGACTACCCTTAAGACTAGCGGCCAAGGGGGATGAGCAGTTCTTC